One sample yielded the 8 T cell receptor beta chains listed below, sequenced in a study of blood T cell repertoires in COVID-19. Here immunoSEQ multiplex PCR was the method, and the copy in TCRdb shows in-frame clones only, minus some. The data contain some 300,000 clones, 90% of them singletons. Sequencing was carried out using peripheral blood. All receptors come from a woman between 40 and 55 years old with COVID-19, enrolled during active disease.

The CDR3 loop is CASSLFGGLNLNQPQHF. In DNA, the CDR3 is TGTGCCAGCAGTTTATTCGGGGGGCTTAATCTTAATCAGCCCCAGCATTTT. The V and J genes are TRBV27 and TRBJ1-5, with TRBD1 as a possible D gene (6 bases). Trimming took off 1 base at V and 4 bases at J, with 17 bases between the two ends. The CDR3 sequence is 17 residues long. Per germline, CDR1 MNHEY and CDR2 SMNVEV (reference sequence).

This sequence joins TRBV28 and TRBJ2-7, with TRBD2 matching over 14 bases. Germline CDR1 reads MDHEN; CDR2 reads SYDVKM. This CDR3 is 16 amino acids long. V shed 7 bases and J 2 bases; nucleotides not matched to a gene: 7. CDR3 region: CASNGLAGGLTYEQYF. The CDR3 nucleotides read TGTGCCAGCAACGGACTAGCGGGAGGCCTCACCTACGAGCAGTACTTC. The full variable domain, with the rest looked up from reference TRBV28 and TRBJ2-7, is DVKVTQSSRYLVKRTGEKVFLECVQDMDHENMFWYRQDPGLGLRLIYFSYDVKMKEKGDIPEGYSVSREKKERFSLILESASTNQTSMYLCASNGLAGGLTYEQYFGPGTRLTVT.

V is TRBV20-1 and J is TRBJ1-2; unclear D gene. The CDR3 is 11 amino acids. The germline V gene has CDR1 DFQATT and CDR2 SNEGSKA (reference sequence). The V end was cut by 3 bases, the J end by 0 bases, with 2 bases between. CDR3 sequence (DNA): TGCAGTGCTAGCGCTAACTATGGCTACACCTTC. Its translation: CSASANYGYTF.

This chain joins TRBV7-2 and TRBJ1-6; D gene ambiguous. The CDR3 is 12 amino acids. CDR1 is SGHTA, CDR2 FQGNSA, per germline. Trimming took off 5 bases at V and 5 bases at J, with 4 bases between the two ends. This chain's CDR3 is CASSGDNSPLHF. The CDR3 bases are TGTGCCAGCAGCGGAGATAATTCACCCCTCCACTTT.

This clone occurred a few times. The chain carries TRBV19 and TRBJ1-6, with D possibly TRBD1 on 5 matching bases. This CDR3 has 15 amino acids. Germline values: CDR1 LNHDA, CDR2 SQIVND (reference sequence). V was clipped by 4 bases and J by 7 bases, with 14 bases between them. The CDR3 reads CASSTRVLGNSPLHF. In DNA, the CDR3 is TGTGCCAGTAGTACCAGGGTTCTCGGGAATTCACCCCTCCACTTT.

The J gene is TRBJ1-1, the V gene TRBV6-5, with D perhaps TRBD1 (6 bases). Germline V lookup: CDR1 MNHEY, CDR2 SVGAGI. Trimming cost V 8 bases and J 0 bases, with 16 bases left between them. This CDR3 contains 15 residues. CDR3 protein: CASWRKGVLNTEAFF. The CDR3 coding sequence is TGTGCCAGCTGGAGGAAGGGGGTTCTGAACACTGAAGCTTTCTTT.

The chain is built from TRBV28 and TRBJ2-7; 7 bases match TRBD1. Per germline, CDR1 MDHEN and CDR2 SYDVKM. The CDR3 length is 13 residues. After removal of 8 bases from V and 0 bases from J, the junction contained 4 bases not matched to a gene. DNA for the CDR3: TGTGCCAGCGAGCCAGGGGGCTCCTACGAGCAGTACTTC. This codes for CASEPGGSYEQYF.

This rearrangement joins TRBV19 to TRBJ2-7, with a possible D match to TRBD1 (6 bases). The V gene's germline CDR1 is LNHDA and CDR2 SQIVND (reference sequence). The CDR3 runs 14 residues. V dropped 5 bases and J dropped 0 bases, with 11 bases sitting between them. The DNA of the CDR3 is TGTGCCAGTAGTGGAACAGGGAGCTCCTACGAGCAGTACTTC. Translating it yields CASSGTGSSYEQYF.